The clone carrying this TCR beta chain was counted ten times or more. Its antigen is unidentified. The sample is drawn from a study of breast tumors, draining lymph nodes, adjacent tissues. Notes on the study in general: Luminal-like breast cancer showed significantly higher tumor–nontumor repertoire similarity than basal-like.

V lost 1 base to trimming and J lost 0 bases, with 10 bases between them. Germline V lookup: CDR1 MGHRA, CDR2 YSYEKL. The CDR3 extends over 15 amino acids. TCRdb re-derived calls from the multiplex PCR reads in MiXCR, one entry per CDR3 protein. This sample yields fewer than 150,000 distinct CDR3 sequences, of which 20% to 25% are seen a single time; about 2.2% belongs to the top ten. The lymph nodes were axillary draining lymph nodes from breast cancer patients. The specimen sequenced was axillary lymph node tissue. The receptor was derived from a female donor with breast cancer. Some clones in this sample may be carry-over from other donors' samples. This sequence joins TRBV4-1 and TRBJ2-7, with TRBD2 as a possible D gene (6 bases). In DNA, the CDR3 is TGCGCCAGCAGCCAAGCGGGAGAGAGCTCCTACGAGCAGTACTTC. Its translation is CASSQAGESSYEQYF.